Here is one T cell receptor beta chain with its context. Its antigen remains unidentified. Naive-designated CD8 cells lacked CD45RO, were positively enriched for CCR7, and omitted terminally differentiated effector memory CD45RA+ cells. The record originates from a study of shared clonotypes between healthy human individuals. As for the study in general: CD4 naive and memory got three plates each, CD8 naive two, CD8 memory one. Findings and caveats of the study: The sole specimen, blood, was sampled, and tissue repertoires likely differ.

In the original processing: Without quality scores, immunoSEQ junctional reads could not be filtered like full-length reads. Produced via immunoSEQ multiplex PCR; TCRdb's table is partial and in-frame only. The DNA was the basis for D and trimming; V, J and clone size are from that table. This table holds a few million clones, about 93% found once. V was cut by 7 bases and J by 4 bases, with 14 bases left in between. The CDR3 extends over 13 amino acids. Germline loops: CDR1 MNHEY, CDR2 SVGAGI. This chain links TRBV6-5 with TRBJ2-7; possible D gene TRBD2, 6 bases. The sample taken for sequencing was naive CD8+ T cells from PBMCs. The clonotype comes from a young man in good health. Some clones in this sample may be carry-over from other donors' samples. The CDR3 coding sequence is TGTGCCAGCACCCCAGGGCGGGGTTACGAGCAGTACTTC. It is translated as CASTPGRGYEQYF.